The source of this TCR beta chain is a study of shared clonotypes between healthy human individuals. Method: immunoSEQ multiplex PCR; TCRdb's copy keeps in-frame clones and lacks some. This table holds about 490,000 clones, 70% to 85% found once. CDR3 length equals 14 residues. Germline values: CDR1 SNHLY, CDR2 FYNNEI. The V gene lost 2 bases and the J gene lost 3 bases, with 7 bases spanning the gap. Sequencing used PBMCs. This receptor was identified in a woman in her thirties or forties in good health. Some clones in this sample may be carry-over from other donors' samples. The V gene is TRBV2, the J gene TRBJ1-4; D uncertain. As DNA, the CDR3 is TGTGCCAGCAGTGAACCCAGGCCTAATGAAAAACTGTTTTTT. Residues: CASSEPRPNEKLFF.